What follows are 31 T cell receptor beta chains derived from one specimen sequenced in a study of T-cell reconstitution after alpha-beta-depleted transplantation in children. Preparing the TCRbeta library involved the use of unique molecular identifiers. One entry per CDR3 protein results from TCRdb running MiXCR on the PCR reads. The data contain some 600,000 distinct CDR3 sequences, 16% of them singletons. Sample: PBMCs from the stem cell graft donor, taken from the stem cell graft. Every receptor here comes from a human donor who donated a stem cell graft to a child with acute myeloid leukemia.

In its sample, this clonotype was seen many times. The chain has TRBV20-1 and TRBJ1-1; a possible D gene is TRBD1 (6 bases). Germline CDR1 is DFQATT and CDR2 is SNEGSKA (reference sequence). This CDR3 comprises 12 residues. The V gene lost 7 bases and the J gene lost 2 bases, with 11 bases spanning the gap. The CDR3 protein is CSVDRQNTEAFF. The DNA for the CDR3 is TGCAGTGTTGACAGGCAAAACACTGAAGCTTTCTTT.

The V gene is TRBV20-1, the J gene TRBJ2-4; no firm D call. Germline V gene sequence: CDR1 DFQATT, CDR2 SNEGSKA (reference sequence). CDR3 length equals 13 residues. The V and J ends lost 3 bases and 0 bases respectively, with 6 bases between them. DNA of the CDR3: TGCAGTGCTAGTAACCGAGCCAAAAACATTCAGTACTTC. Translation: CSASNRAKNIQYF.

This clonotype was seen ten or more times. This chain joins TRBV5-5 and TRBJ2-5; D is undetermined. V lost 2 bases, J lost 2 bases, and 16 bases lay in between. The V gene's germline CDR1 is SGHKS and CDR2 YYEKEE (reference sequence). The CDR3 contains 16 residues. The CDR3 loop is CASSLRRAQGQETQYF. As DNA, the CDR3 is TGTGCCAGCAGCTTACGGAGAGCTCAAGGTCAAGAGACCCAGTACTTC. The full variable domain, with the rest looked up from reference TRBV5-5 and TRBJ2-5, is DAGVTQSPTHLIKTRGQQVTLRCSPISGHKSVSWYQQVLGQGPQFIFQYYEKEERGRGNFPDRFSARQFPNYSSELNVNALLLGDSALYLCASSLRRAQGQETQYFGPGTRLLVL.

The chain carries TRBV24-1 and TRBJ2-2; D may be TRBD1 or TRBD2 (6 bases each). Germline CDR1 and CDR2: KGHDR and SFDVKD. This CDR3 is built from 16 residues. V lost 3 bases and J lost 8, with 18 bases in between. The CDR3 nucleotides read TGTGCCACCAGTGATCTGGACAGCGACGGAGGGGGGGAGCTGTTTTTT. Its translation is CATSDLDSDGGGELFF.

In this sample, this clonotype turned up many times. The chain uses TRBV20-1 and TRBJ2-7; 10 bases agree with TRBD1. V trimming: 1 base; J trimming: 0 bases; junction bases outside the gene matches: 3. This CDR3 has 15 amino acids. Per germline, CDR1 DFQATT and CDR2 SNEGSKA (reference sequence). The CDR3 here is CSARGDRGPSYEQYV. The CDR3 nucleotides are TGCAGTGCTAGAGGGGACAGGGGTCCCTCCTACGAGCAGTACGTC.

In its sample, this clonotype was seen a few times. This chain links TRBV9 with TRBJ2-1; 7 bases fit TRBD2. The germline CDR1 and CDR2 sequences are SGDLS and YYNGEE. V shed 2 bases and J 0 bases; nucleotides not matched to a gene: 8. The CDR3 is 17 residues long. In DNA, the CDR3 is TGTGCCAGCAGCGTCAGCGGGGCCCTGAGCTCCTACAATGAGCAGTTCTTC. The encoded protein is CASSVSGALSSYNEQFF. The full variable domain, in which reference TRBV9 and TRBJ2-1 provide the parts outside the CDR3, is DSGVTQTPKHLITATGQRVTLRCSPRSGDLSVYWYQQSLDQGLQFLIQYYNGEERAKGNILERFSAQQFPDLHSELNLSSLELGDSALYFCASSVSGALSSYNEQFFGPGTRLTVL.

This clonotype was seen a few times. The chain recombines TRBV24-1 with TRBJ2-2; D might be TRBD2 (5 bases). The CDR3 spans 16 residues. Germline lookup yields CDR1 KGHDR and CDR2 SFDVKD. Trimming removed 4 bases at V and 0 bases at J, with 11 bases between. CDR3 coding DNA: TGTGCCACCAGTGAACTGGGGAGACCGAACACCGGGGAGCTGTTTTTT. As protein: CATSELGRPNTGELFF.

This clonotype has a count of ten or more. CDR3 region: CATSGANQPQHF. CDR3 DNA: TGTGCCACCAGCGGCGCCAATCAGCCCCAGCATTTT. The chain employs TRBV15 and TRBJ1-5, with D hard to call. V was cut by 5 bases and J by 3 bases, with 5 bases left in between. Per the germline V gene, CDR1 is LNHNV and CDR2 is YYDKDF (reference sequence). This CDR3 contains 12 residues.

The chain combines TRBV20-1 with TRBJ2-5, with D maybe TRBD1 (7 bases). This CDR3 spans 16 amino acids. Germline CDR1 reads DFQATT; CDR2 reads SNEGSKA (reference sequence). V lost 0 bases and J 2 bases, leaving 16 bases between the germline ends. CDR3 nucleotide sequence: TGCAGTGCTAGAGATCGGACAGGAGGGTTTCAAGAGACCCAGTACTTC. Residues: CSARDRTGGFQETQYF.

This chain uses TRBV13 with TRBJ1-2; no firm D call. CDR3 length: 14 residues. CDR1 is PRHDT, CDR2 FYEKMQ, per germline (reference sequence). V lost 5 bases and J lost 6, with 16 bases in between. The CDR3: CASSAPGFLDGYTF. For the CDR3, the DNA is TGTGCCAGCAGCGCCCCCGGTTTTCTAGATGGCTACACCTTC.

This clonotype was detected many times. The V gene is TRBV29-1, the J gene TRBJ2-3, with D unclear. CDR3 length equals 12 residues. V lost 7 bases to trimming and J lost 0 bases, with 8 bases between them. Germline lookup yields CDR1 SQVTM and CDR2 ANQGSEA. CDR3 loop: CSGQQSTDTQYF. The DNA of the CDR3 is TGCAGCGGTCAACAGAGCACAGATACGCAGTATTTT.

The CDR3 protein is CASRPVQGATNEKLFF. DNA for the CDR3: TGTGCCAGCAGGCCGGTGCAGGGCGCAACTAATGAAAAACTGTTTTTT. V and J are TRBV7-2 and TRBJ1-4; maybe TRBD1 (5 bases). This CDR3 comprises 16 residues. V gave up 6 bases and J gave up 0 bases, with 14 bases separating them. Germline loops: CDR1 SGHTA, CDR2 FQGNSA. Based on the CDR3 plus reference TRBV7-2 and TRBJ1-4, the full variable domain is GAGVSQSPSNKVTEKGKDVELRCDPISGHTALYWYRQSLGQGLEFLIYFQGNSAPDKSGLPSDRFSAERTGGSVSTLTIQRTQQEDSAVYLCASRPVQGATNEKLFFGSGTQLSVL.

This clonotype was seen many times. This chain links TRBV20-1 with TRBJ1-1, with TRBD1 identical over 7 bases. The germline CDR1 and CDR2 sequences are DFQATT and SNEGSKA (reference sequence). The CDR3 is made up of 14 amino acids. Trimming removed 3 bases from V and 5 bases from J; junction bases left unmatched: 9. The DNA of the CDR3 is TGCAGTGCTAGTTTTGCACAGGGGAGGACTGAAGCTTTCTTT. Amino acids: CSASFAQGRTEAFF.

The chain joins TRBV11-2 to TRBJ1-6; 7 bases align to TRBD1. The length of the CDR3 is 14 residues. From germline, CDR1 is SGHAT and CDR2 FQNNGV. The trim removed 5 bases at V and 7 bases at J, leaving 5 bases unmatched. The CDR3: CASSPQGNNSPLHF. CDR3 coding DNA: TGTGCCAGCAGCCCACAGGGGAACAATTCACCCCTCCACTTT.

V usage is TRBV27 and J usage is TRBJ1-1, with 8 bases fitting TRBD1. Germline V gives CDR1 MNHEY, CDR2 SMNVEV (reference sequence). V trimming: 6 bases; J trimming: 1 base; junction bases outside the gene matches: 7. CDR3 length: 15 amino acids. CDR3 coding DNA: TGTGCCAGCAGGGACAGGGAAGATACGAACACTGAAGCTTTCTTT. Protein sequence: CASRDREDTNTEAFF.

The J gene is TRBJ1-3, the V gene TRBV7-2, with D possibly being TRBD1 (5 bases). Germline-derived CDR1 and CDR2 are SGHTA and FQGNSA. Trimming cost V 4 bases and J 5 bases, with 15 bases left between them. CDR3 length: 15 residues. In DNA form, the CDR3 reads TGTGCCAGCAGCTCTCTGGGACTGGGGCGAAACACCATATATTTT. It translates to CASSSLGLGRNTIYF.

This clonotype was counted many times. J is TRBJ2-2 and V is TRBV29-1; 7 nucleotides agree with TRBD2. Looked up from germline, CDR1 is SQVTM and CDR2 is ANQGSEA. This CDR3 has 13 residues. Trimming removed 6 bases from V and 5 bases from J; junction bases left unmatched: 6. Here the CDR3 DNA reads TGCAGCGTAAGCGGGGCAAGGACCGGGGAGCTGTTTTTT. Residues: CSVSGARTGELFF.

This clonotype was found many times. The J gene is TRBJ2-3, the V gene TRBV7-2; the D is unclear. The CDR3 length is 12 residues. V was shortened by 6 bases and J by 5 bases, with 9 bases between the two germline ends. Germline V gives CDR1 SGHTA, CDR2 FQGNSA. CDR3: CASRNGGDTQYF. In DNA form, the CDR3 reads TGTGCCAGCAGGAATGGTGGAGATACGCAGTATTTT.

The chain carries TRBV24-1 and TRBJ2-3; the D gene is possibly TRBD2 (6 bases). The V gene's germline CDR1 is KGHDR and CDR2 SFDVKD. The CDR3 covers 16 residues. Deletions cut 2 bases from V and 2 bases from J, with 13 bases between. CDR3 sequence (DNA): TGTGCCACCAGTGATTCTCAGACTAGGTACACAGATACGCAGTATTTT. It yields the protein CATSDSQTRYTDTQYF.

The chain is built from TRBV20-1 and TRBJ1-1; D possibly corresponds to TRBD1 (5 bases). This CDR3 contains 13 residues. V lost 8 bases, J lost 3 bases, and 16 bases lay in between. Germline assignment: CDR1 DFQATT and CDR2 SNEGSKA (reference sequence). CDR3 sequence (DNA): TGCAGTTCCCAGCTTGGGGGGGACACTGAAGCTTTCTTT. Translated, it gives CSSQLGGDTEAFF.

The rearrangement uses TRBV29-1 and TRBJ1-1, with D hard to call. The germline gives CDR1 SQVTM, CDR2 ANQGSEA. The CDR3 has 12 amino acids. V gave up 5 bases and J gave up 5 bases, with 12 bases separating them. CDR3 residues: CSVSPTTTEAFF. In DNA, the CDR3 is TGCAGCGTTTCTCCCACCACAACTGAAGCTTTCTTT.

V is TRBV7-9 and J is TRBJ2-1; perhaps TRBD1 as D (6 bases). V lost 0 bases and J 4 bases, leaving 10 bases between the germline ends. The CDR3 runs 15 residues. From germline, CDR1 is SEHNR and CDR2 FQNEAQ (reference sequence). For the CDR3, the DNA is TGTGCCAGCAGCTTAGCACAGGGCTTATACAATGAGCAGTTCTTC. It specifies CASSLAQGLYNEQFF.

This clonotype was seen many times. The chain joins TRBV28 to TRBJ2-7; TRBD2 might be the D (6 bases). CDR1 and CDR2 (germline): MDHEN, SYDVKM. The CDR3 has 14 amino acids. The V and J ends lost 6 bases and 5 bases respectively, with 17 bases between them. CDR3 DNA sequence: TGTGCCAGCAGGCCGGCGGGGTTAGGGAACGAGCAGTACTTC. As protein: CASRPAGLGNEQYF.

This clonotype was seen many times. V usage is TRBV13 and J usage is TRBJ1-4; tentative D call: TRBD1 (6 bases). CDR1 and CDR2 (germline): PRHDT, FYEKMQ (reference sequence). The CDR3 runs to 14 residues. The V gene lost 5 bases and the J gene lost 6 bases, with 13 bases spanning the gap. In nucleotides, the CDR3 is TGTGCCAGCAGCCACCAGGGGCCCCATGAAAAACTGTTTTTT. The encoded protein is CASSHQGPHEKLFF.

Of note for this clonotype: One end of the junction does not line up with germline, which may come from a read error. The chain couples TRBV7-2 to TRBJ2-5; perhaps TRBD1 as D (5 bases). Germline V lookup: CDR1 SGHTA, CDR2 FQGNSA. The CDR3 is made up of 14 amino acids. The CDR3 region is CASSLEQIGATQSF. CDR3 DNA: TGTGCCAGCAGCTTAGAGCAGATTGGGGCAACCCAGTCCTTC.

The chain uses TRBV24-1 and TRBJ2-7, with D unresolved. Germline CDR1 reads KGHDR; CDR2 reads SFDVKD. The CDR3 sequence is 22 residues long. CDR3 residues: CGASDFWDSLPEQEPYSYEQYV. Written as DNA, the CDR3 is TGTGGGGCCAGTGATTTTTGGGATTCTCTTCCGGAGCAGGAGCCTTACTCCTACGAGCAGTACGTC.

This clonotype was seen just once. DNA of the CDR3: TGCAGTGCTGACGACAGGGCCCATTACTATGGCTACACCTTC. It is translated as CSADDRAHYYGYTF. J is TRBJ1-2 and V is TRBV20-1; 7 bases align to TRBD1. V lost 5 bases to trimming and J lost 3 bases; unmatched junction nucleotides: 9. This CDR3 is 14 amino acids long. Looked up from germline, CDR1 is DFQATT and CDR2 is SNEGSKA (reference sequence).

In its sample, this clonotype was seen many times. The chain joins TRBV29-1 to TRBJ2-1; 10 nucleotides agree with TRBD2. The CDR3 contains 15 residues. Per the germline V gene, CDR1 is SQVTM and CDR2 is ANQGSEA. V lost 4 bases to trimming and J lost 6 bases; unmatched junction nucleotides: 9. This CDR3 is CSVGWLERGGNEQFF. The CDR3 nucleotides read TGCAGCGTTGGCTGGTTGGAGCGGGGGGGCAATGAGCAGTTCTTC.

This clonotype came up many times. The gene calls are TRBV20-1 and TRBJ2-7; D unclear. Between the trimmed V and J ends, which lost 6 bases and 2 bases, there was a span of 17 bases. Germline CDR1 DFQATT, CDR2 SNEGSKA (reference sequence). The CDR3 loop spans 14 amino acids. The CDR3 DNA is TGCAGTGCGCACAACCAAGGGCCGACCTACGAGCAGTACTTC. Amino acids: CSAHNQGPTYEQYF.

Ten or more counts support this clonotype. V gene TRBV12-3 or TRBV12-4 combines with J gene TRBJ2-2; TRBD1 might be the D (6 bases). V was clipped by 7 bases and J by 4 bases, with 10 bases between them. The CDR3 is 13 amino acids. The CDR3 DNA sequence: TGTGCCAGCACCTTAGGGGGCACCGGGGAGCTGTTTTTT. This encodes CASTLGGTGELFF.

The chain has TRBV6-5 and TRBJ2-5; tentatively, D is TRBD1 (6 bases). CDR1 and CDR2 (germline): MNHEY, SVGAGI. The V end was cut by 2 bases, the J end by 4 bases, with 14 bases between. CDR3 size: 15 residues. The CDR3 protein is CASSYDRSVGETQYF. The CDR3 region has the DNA TGTGCCAGCAGTTACGACAGGAGCGTCGGAGAGACCCAGTACTTC.